This T cell receptor (beta chain) was sequenced during a study of shared clonotypes between healthy human individuals. CDR1 and CDR2 (germline): MDHEN, SYDVKM. The V end was cut by 5 bases, the J end by 0 bases, with 7 bases between. The CDR3 totals 14 residues. Caucasian adults residing in Nashville, Tennessee made up all the donors. DNA from unsorted PBMC was sequenced on ten immunoSEQ deep assay plates. Method: immunoSEQ multiplex PCR; TCRdb's copy keeps in-frame clones and lacks some. The sample includes roughly 500,000 clones, roughly 77% of them seen just once. The source material was PBMCs. The gene calls are TRBV28 and TRBJ1-4, with unresolved D. This sequence was found in a woman between 40 and 50 years old in good health. Some clones in this sample may be carry-over from other donors' samples. This chain's CDR3 is CASSILSTNEKLFF. CDR3 coding DNA: TGTGCCAGCAGTATCTTGTCAACTAATGAAAAACTGTTTTTT.